One T cell receptor beta chain is described in this entry. Its antigen is not yet known. The record has no base qualities; no much larger clone is one base away. Taken with the paper, the label for time point translates to: baseline before first vaccination. Samples from vaccinated people were obtained from the UK trials COV001 and COV002, which included a single-blind randomized controlled phase 2/3 trial of AZD1222 (ChAdOx1 nCoV-19) in healthy adults. For TCRbeta chain sequencing, PBMC samples from trial participants were taken at day 0 and at day 28 after the second dose. The CDR3 regions of human TCRbeta chains were analyzed by immunosequencing. Concerning the study's data processing: TCRs in the repertoires were matched against a reference library of SARS-CoV-2-specific TCRs that had been generated with the MIRA antigen-specificity platform. Breadth was defined as the fraction of unique TCRs that were SARS-CoV-2-associated, and depth was defined as the fraction of total T cells that were SARS-CoV-2-associated. Using the MIRA data, each spike-specific TCR was mapped to the spike region that the TCR reacts to and placed in a CD4 or CD8 class. Log10-transformed breadth and depth values were compared by one-way ANOVA with Sidak's multiple comparisons tests. Sourced from immuneACCESS, this table was stored by TCRdb with only in-frame sequences that have V and J called. A share of the clones is absent; for the studies checked, an unresolved V gene accounts for under half, and the remainder has no known explanation. The V and J calls and clone size were taken over from that table, and D and trimming were inferred from the DNA. Present in this sample are about 150,000 clones, 80% to 90% of which were seen just once. Jointly, the top ten make up 8% of the sample.

The data were obtained in a study of T cell responses to AZD1222 COVID-19 vaccine (TCRdb year 2021). General notes on the study: Because spike-specific TCR depth and breadth did not differ between the two schedules, AZD1222 recipients who got a second dose at roughly 4 weeks were pooled with those who got a second dose at roughly 12 weeks. A total of around 240 trial participants underwent TCR sequencing, of whom some 210 received two doses of AZD1222 and some 26 received two doses of the MenACWY control vaccine. Trial participants were enrolled by age into subgroups of 18-55, 56-69 and 70-plus years, and around 140, 26 and 57 TCR-sequenced participants, respectively, were included in these subgroups. The paper as a whole reports these results and caveats: After two AZD1222 doses, both the breadth and the depth of spike-specific TCRs were significantly higher than at day 0 and than in MenACWY recipients. CD4 TCRs associated with the vaccine covered the entire spike protein, and the dominant responses were in regions 160-218 and 743-854. Most participants were white British and females outnumbered males, and the authors suggested that clonal diversity may have been underestimated. In the small 56-69-year group, the increase in depth fell short of significance, most likely because of low power. Nearly half of unique spike-specific TCRs reportedly recognized epitopes outside regions mutated in the B.1.351 and B.1.1.7 variants. Conclusions about previously exposed vaccinees were limited because only a handful of AZD1222 recipients were SARS-CoV-2 seropositive at baseline. Because no day 14 peak-response samples were available, repertoires were characterized only after the peak T cell response.

Clipping removes 6 bases from V and 5 bases from J, with 6 as the unmatched junction base count. Counted from cysteine to phenylalanine, this CDR3 has 14 amino acids. Only the CDR3 region is kept as DNA, spanning 42 bases read in frame from base 1. From a lookup of the germline V gene, CDR1 and CDR2 are SGHAT and FQNNGV. The chain joins TRBV11-2 to TRBJ2-2, and TRBD1 matches 7 of the central bases. This sequence originates from an adult in good health. This specimen consisted of peripheral blood, obtained on day 0 of AZD1222 vaccination. The CDR3 in this case is CASSSRGRTGELFF. Read as DNA, the sequence is TGTGCCAGCAGTTCAAGGGGGCGGACCGGGGAGCTGTTTTTT.